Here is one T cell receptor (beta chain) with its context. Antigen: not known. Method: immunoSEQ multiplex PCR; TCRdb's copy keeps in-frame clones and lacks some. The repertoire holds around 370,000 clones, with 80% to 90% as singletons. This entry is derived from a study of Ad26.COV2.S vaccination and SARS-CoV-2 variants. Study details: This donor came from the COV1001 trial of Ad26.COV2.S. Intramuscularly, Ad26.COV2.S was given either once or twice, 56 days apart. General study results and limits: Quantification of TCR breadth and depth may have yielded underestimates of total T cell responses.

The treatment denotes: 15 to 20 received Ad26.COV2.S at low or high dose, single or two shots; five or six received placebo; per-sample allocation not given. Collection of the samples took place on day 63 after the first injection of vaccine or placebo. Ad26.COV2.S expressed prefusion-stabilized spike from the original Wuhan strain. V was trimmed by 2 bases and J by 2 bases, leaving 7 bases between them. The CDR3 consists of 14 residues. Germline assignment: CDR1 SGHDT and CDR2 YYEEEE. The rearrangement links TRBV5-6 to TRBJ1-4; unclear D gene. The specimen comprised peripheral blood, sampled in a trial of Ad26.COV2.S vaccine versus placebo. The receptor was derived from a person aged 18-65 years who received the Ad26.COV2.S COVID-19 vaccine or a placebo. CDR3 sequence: CASSLPSTNEKLFF. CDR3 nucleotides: TGTGCCAGCAGCTTACCAAGTACTAATGAAAAACTGTTTTTT.